This TCR beta chain was documented in a study of siplizumab effects on memory and regulatory T cells. Germline CDR1 is LNHDA and CDR2 is SQIVND (reference sequence). The J segment lost 0 bases and the V segment lost 1 base, leaving 6 bases of the junction unmatched. CDR3 length equals 16 residues. The data were produced by immunoSEQ multiplex PCR, yet TCRdb's version contains in-frame clones alone and is incomplete. The profile shows more than 95,000 clones, roughly 93% of them singletons. This sequence joins TRBV19 and TRBJ2-7, with 7 bases matching TRBD1. The sequence was collected from a human donor in good health. Sequenced input: Tregs sorted from blood. CDR3 residues: CASSIAGTAFSYEQYF. The CDR3 coding sequence is TGTGCCAGTAGTATAGCCGGGACAGCATTCTCCTACGAGCAGTACTTC. Based on the CDR3 plus reference TRBV19 and TRBJ2-7, the full variable domain is DGGITQSPKYLFRKEGQNVTLSCEQNLNHDAMYWYRQDPGQGLRLIYYSQIVNDFQKGDIAEGYSVSREKKESFPLTVTSAQKNPTAFYLCASSIAGTAFSYEQYFGPGTRLTVT.